The 21 T cell receptor beta chains listed next were all sequenced from one sample in a study of Graves' ophthalmopathy and Graves' hyperthyroidism. For repertoire sequencing, the TCR beta CDR3 regions were amplified from RNA transcripts. The authors performed first-round RT-PCR with HTBI primers and then a second-round multiplex PCR. TCRdb reprocessed the multiplex PCR reads with MiXCR, giving one entry per CDR3 protein. The table lists roughly 230,000 distinct CDR3 sequences, 20% to 25% of them singletons. The sequencing sample was made of peripheral blood. These receptors were obtained from a woman between 45 and 60 years old with Graves' ophthalmopathy.

This clonotype has just a few counts. The chain has TRBV6-5 and TRBJ1-1; D is unclear. Trimming cost V 9 bases and J 0 bases, with 8 bases left between them. The germline gives CDR1 MNHEY, CDR2 SVGAGI. There are 12 residues in the CDR3. CDR3 protein: CASGRVNTEAFF. CDR3 sequence (DNA): TGTGCCAGTGGTCGGGTGAACACTGAAGCTTTCTTT.

This clonotype was observed many times. The V gene is TRBV3-1, the J gene TRBJ2-7, with 11 bases identical to TRBD2. CDR3 length: 15 residues. J lost 3 bases, V lost 3 bases, and 4 bases had no gene match. Germline CDR1 LGHDT, CDR2 YNNKEL (reference sequence). The CDR3 sequence: CASSQPGLAVYEQYF. In nucleotides, the CDR3 is TGTGCCAGCAGCCAGCCGGGACTAGCGGTCTACGAGCAGTACTTC.

The sample holds many counts of this clonotype. The chain recombines TRBV2 with TRBJ1-2, with no clear D. The V and J ends lost 1 base and 4 bases respectively, with 13 bases between them. The germline CDR1 and CDR2 sequences are SNHLY and FYNNEI. CDR3 size: 15 residues. This CDR3 is CASSEGGQAFYGYTF. The CDR3 coding sequence is TGTGCCAGCAGTGAAGGTGGGCAGGCGTTCTATGGCTACACCTTC.

This chain joins TRBV28 and TRBJ2-7; 7 positions match TRBD2. CDR3 size: 14 residues. The germline CDR1 and CDR2 sequences are MDHEN and SYDVKM. J lost 3 bases, V lost 6 bases, and 8 bases had no gene match. This chain's CDR3 is CASRRPSGNYEQYF. CDR3 DNA sequence: TGTGCCAGCAGGCGGCCTAGCGGAAACTACGAGCAGTACTTC.

This clonotype was counted between two and nine times. V and J are TRBV7-8 and TRBJ1-6; D not resolved. From germline, CDR1 is SGHVS and CDR2 FQNEAQ. V was cut by 6 bases and J by 7 bases, with 13 bases left in between. This CDR3 region has 14 residues. CDR3 in amino acids: CASSLGGYNSPLHF. CDR3 bases: TGTGCCAGCAGTCTAGGAGGGTACAATTCACCCCTCCACTTT.

There are many counts of this clonotype. The chain has TRBV27 and TRBJ1-1; the D is unclear. Trimming removed 3 bases at V and 3 bases at J, with 8 bases between. Germline CDR1 reads MNHEY; CDR2 reads SMNVEV (reference sequence). This CDR3 has 13 residues. The DNA of the CDR3 is TGTGCCAGCAGTTTTGGGGTGTACACTGAAGCTTTCTTT. This encodes CASSFGVYTEAFF.

On this clonotype: A much more abundant neighbour one base away suggests this may be a read error. The J gene is TRBJ2-5, the V gene TRBV15; D possibly corresponds to TRBD2 (6 bases). The V end lost 2 bases, the J end lost 0 bases, and 7 bases lay between the germline ends. CDR1 is LNHNV, CDR2 YYDKDF, per germline (reference sequence). The CDR3 has 14 amino acids. The CDR3 DNA sequence: TGTGCCACCAGCAGACGGGAGTACCAAGAGACCCAGTACTTC. Translating it yields CATSRREYQETQYF.

This clonotype was seen ten or more times. The V and J genes are TRBV20-1 and TRBJ1-1; possibly TRBD1 for D (5 bases). V gave up 0 bases and J gave up 4 bases, with 12 bases separating them. This CDR3 comprises 14 residues. Germline CDR1 reads DFQATT; CDR2 reads SNEGSKA (reference sequence). The CDR3 bases are TGCAGTGCTAGAGATTCTGCAGGGATCACTGAAGCTTTCTTT. It is translated as CSARDSAGITEAFF.

This chain joins TRBV20-1 and TRBJ2-4; D is tentatively TRBD1 or TRBD2 (5 bases each). V shed 5 bases and J shed 6 bases, with 17 bases lying between them. Germline V gives CDR1 DFQATT, CDR2 SNEGSKA (reference sequence). There are 14 residues in the CDR3. CDR3 coding DNA: TGCAGTGCTGGTGGGACGTCTGAGGGAAACATTCAGTACTTC. Translating it yields CSAGGTSEGNIQYF.

This clonotype showed up just a few times. This chain uses TRBV7-3 with TRBJ2-2; TRBD1 aligns across 10 bases. There are 16 residues in the CDR3. The trim removed 4 bases at V and 6 bases at J, leaving 8 bases unmatched. CDR1 is SGHTA, CDR2 FQGTGA, per germline. CDR3 in DNA: TGTGCCAGCAGCTCGGGGGACAGGGGATTTGCCGGGGAGCTGTTTTTT. Protein: CASSSGDRGFAGELFF.

As for this clonotype: One junction end disagrees with the germline gene, perhaps due to a read error. CDR3 loop: CSASGRETQYF. The CDR3 DNA is TGCAGTGCTAGCGGGAGGGAGACCCAGTATTTC. This chain joins TRBV20-1 and TRBJ2-5; 8 bases match TRBD2. In germline, CDR1 is DFQATT, CDR2 SNEGSKA (reference sequence). The CDR3 runs 11 residues.

The table lists this clonotype with many counts. The chain has TRBV12-3 or TRBV12-4 and TRBJ2-5; the D is unclear. V lost 4 bases, J lost 5 bases, and 5 bases lay in between. The CDR3 loop spans 11 amino acids. The CDR3 region has the DNA TGTGCCAGCAGTTCCACGGAGACCCAGTACTTC. Translating gives CASSSTETQYF.

The table lists this clonotype with many counts. The rearrangement joins TRBV24-1 to TRBJ2-6, with no clear D. Trimming pared 4 bases from V and 2 bases from J, leaving 11 bases between. The length of the CDR3 is 16 residues. The germline gives CDR1 KGHDR, CDR2 SFDVKD. CDR3 sequence reads: CATSDPNTAGANVLTF. CDR3 nucleotide sequence: TGTGCCACCAGTGACCCCAACACGGCTGGGGCCAACGTCCTGACTTTC.

This clonotype was recorded many times. This rearrangement joins TRBV6-1 to TRBJ2-7; no clear D gene. V lost 2 bases and J 0 bases, leaving 20 bases between the germline ends. The CDR3 runs 18 residues. The germline V gene encodes CDR1 MNHNS and CDR2 SASEGT. The CDR3 DNA sequence: TGTGCCAGCAGTGAACCAGCGACCAAAGCTAGGAGCTCCTACGAGCAGTACTTC. Amino acids: CASSEPATKARSSYEQYF.

This clonotype came up many times. The chain links TRBV7-2 to TRBJ1-1, with no clear D. CDR1 and CDR2 from the germline V gene are SGHTA and FQGNSA. The CDR3 has 15 residues. V lost 1 base to trimming and J lost 1 base, with 10 bases between them. The CDR3 region has the DNA TGTGCCAGCAGCTTAGTAACGGCTCGGAACACTGAAGCTTTCTTT. Translating gives CASSLVTARNTEAFF.

This clonotype was observed many times. This chain connects TRBV5-6 to TRBJ1-2, with TRBD1 matching over 7 bases. The CDR3 runs to 12 residues. Germline V CDR1 and CDR2: SGHDT, YYEEEE. Trimming at V came to 3 bases and at J to 6 bases, leaving 2 bases not matched to a gene. Here the CDR3 DNA reads TGTGCCAGCAGCTCCGACAGGGATGGCTACACCTTC. Residues: CASSSDRDGYTF.

This clonotype has a count of ten or more. The J gene is TRBJ1-2, the V gene TRBV12-3 or TRBV12-4; D unresolved. Trimming took off 6 bases at V and 5 bases at J, with 13 bases between the two ends. This CDR3 has 13 amino acids. CDR3 DNA: TGTGCCAGCAGCCGACCCATTCAATATGGCTACACCTTC. Encoded protein: CASSRPIQYGYTF.

This clonotype occurred a few times. This rearrangement joins TRBV29-1 to TRBJ1-1, with D unresolved. V gave up 0 bases and J gave up 8 bases, with 7 bases separating them. CDR3 length equals 11 residues. CDR1 is SQVTM, CDR2 ANQGSEA, per germline. Written as DNA, the CDR3 is TGCAGCGTTGAAGACGGCTTGGAAGCTTTCTTT. It is translated as CSVEDGLEAFF.

Only a few counts were recorded for this clonotype. V and J are TRBV3-1 and TRBJ2-7; 9 nucleotides match TRBD2. Germline CDR1 LGHDT, CDR2 YNNKEL (reference sequence). V was pared by 6 bases and J by 8 bases, with 17 bases of the junction left unmatched. The CDR3 is 16 amino acids. CDR3 sequence: CASSPNSGRRMAQQYF. CDR3 DNA sequence: TGTGCCAGCAGTCCTAATAGCGGGAGAAGGATGGCCCAGCAGTACTTC.

This clonotype has at least ten counts. This sequence joins TRBV28 and TRBJ2-1; TRBD2 might be the D (6 bases). CDR1 is MDHEN, CDR2 SYDVKM, per germline. The V and J ends lost 6 bases and 7 bases respectively, with 22 bases between them. The CDR3 runs to 16 residues. The CDR3, as DNA: TGTGCCAGCAGACCGTCACTAGCTGATCCCAAGAATGAGCAGTTCTTC. As protein: CASRPSLADPKNEQFF.

The chain employs TRBV5-5 and TRBJ2-7, with a weak D call TRBD1 (5 bases). V was pared by 0 bases and J by 6 bases, with 16 bases between. Germline CDR1 is SGHKS and CDR2 is YYEKEE (reference sequence). This CDR3 has 15 amino acids. The CDR3 region has the DNA TGTGCCAGCAGCTTGGCCTCGGCAGGGCGGAGCGAGCAGTACTTC. Encoded protein: CASSLASAGRSEQYF.